This TCR beta chain was found in a study of cytotoxic CD8 clonotypes in ibrutinib-treated CLL. The repertoire was sequenced with immunoSEQ multiplex PCR; TCRdb's copy has only in-frame clones and lacks some. This table holds tens of thousands of clones, over 65% found once. The CDR3 has 15 amino acids. V was clipped by 2 bases and J by 6 bases, with 17 bases between them. The V gene's germline CDR1 is SQVTM and CDR2 ANQGSEA. Whole-study findings and limits: Baseline clonality, higher than in age-matched healthy donors, tracked circulating CD8+ T-cell counts.

This clone was seen just once. Its antigen is still unknown. The TCR originated in a human donor with chronic lymphocytic leukemia. V usage is TRBV29-1 and J usage is TRBJ2-1, with D possibly being TRBD1 or TRBD2 (5 bases each). The material was PBMCs, obtained after 24 months of ibrutinib treatment. CDR3 coding DNA: TGCAGCGTTGAAAGGTGGGGTGGGGACCGCAATGAGCAGTTCTTC. It encodes CSVERWGGDRNEQFF.